These 9 T cell receptor beta chains were sequenced from one sample in a study of shared clonotypes between healthy human individuals. Produced via immunoSEQ multiplex PCR; TCRdb's table is partial and in-frame only. The data hold about 1.9 million clones, with 80% to 95% observed a single time. Naive CD8 cells lacked CD45RO and underwent positive selection for CCR7, leaving out terminally differentiated effector memory CD45RA+ cells. The sample comprised naive CD8+ T cells from PBMCs. The receptors shown here come from a man younger than 30 in good health. Some clones in this sample may be carry-over from other donors' samples.

The rearrangement uses TRBV19 and TRBJ2-3; 10 nucleotides agree with TRBD2. V lost 3 bases, J lost 6 bases, and 12 bases stayed unmatched. CDR1 is LNHDA and CDR2 is SQIVND in the germline V gene (reference sequence). CDR3 length: 17 amino acids. The CDR3 DNA sequence: TGTGCCAGTAGTATTGGGATGACTAGCGGGTTCACGGATACGCAGTATTTT. Residues: CASSIGMTSGFTDTQYF.

The chain links TRBV30 to TRBJ1-4; weak D call: TRBD1 (6 bases). Germline V lookup: CDR1 GTSNPN, CDR2 SVGIG (reference sequence). The CDR3 has 15 amino acids. The V end was cut by 2 bases, the J end by 4 bases, with 14 bases between. The DNA for the CDR3 is TGTGCCTGGAGTCCCCGGGACACCTATAATGAAAAACTGTTTTTT. Translation gives CAWSPRDTYNEKLFF. The complete variable domain, with remaining parts taken from reference TRBV30 and TRBJ1-4, reads SQTIHQWPATLVQPVGSPLSLECTVEGTSNPNLYWYRQAAGRGLQLLFYSVGIGQISSEVPQNLSASRPQDRQFILSSKKLLLSDSGFYLCAWSPRDTYNEKLFFGSGTQLSVL.

In its sample, this clone was seen once. The J gene is TRBJ2-1, the V gene TRBV11-2, with 7 positions matching TRBD2. CDR1 is SGHAT, CDR2 FQNNGV, per germline. V lost 1 base and J lost 6; bases outside the gene matches: 3. The CDR3 totals 14 residues. CDR3 DNA: TGTGCCAGCAGCTTAGTCGGCGGGAGCAATGAGCAGTTCTTC. As protein: CASSLVGGSNEQFF.

The chain couples TRBV15 to TRBJ2-1; 16 nucleotides agree with TRBD2. This CDR3 comprises 17 residues. The V gene end was trimmed by 5 bases and the J gene end by 3 bases; junction bases not matched to a gene: 4. Germline CDR1 and CDR2: LNHNV and YYDKDF (reference sequence). CDR3 region: CATSPGLAGGIYNEQFF. The CDR3 bases are TGTGCCACCAGCCCGGGACTAGCGGGAGGGATCTACAATGAGCAGTTCTTC. Based on the CDR3 plus reference TRBV15 and TRBJ2-1, the full variable domain is DAMVIQNPRYQVTQFGKPVTLSCSQTLNHNVMYWYQQKSSQAPKLLFHYYDKDFNNEADTPDNFQSRRPNTSFCFLDIRSPGLGDTAMYLCATSPGLAGGIYNEQFFGPGTRLTVL.

This chain uses TRBV28 with TRBJ1-6; the D gene is possibly TRBD1 (6 bases). V was shortened by 2 bases and J by 8 bases, with 13 bases between the two germline ends. Germline V CDR1 and CDR2: MDHEN, SYDVKM. The length of the CDR3 is 15 residues. The CDR3 sequence: CASSLRQGRDSPLHF. CDR3 coding DNA: TGTGCCAGCAGTTTACGTCAGGGGAGGGATTCACCCCTCCACTTT.

This clone was observed a single time. This chain joins TRBV28 and TRBJ2-1; 9 bases fit TRBD1. This CDR3 comprises 15 residues. CDR1 and CDR2 from the germline V gene are MDHEN and SYDVKM. Unmatched junction bases numbered 15, after V lost 8 bases and J lost 10 bases. The CDR3 DNA follows: TGTGCCAGCTCAACACACCGGGACAGGGCTTGGGAGCAGTTCTTC. Protein: CASSTHRDRAWEQFF.

The chain employs TRBV10-3 and TRBJ2-7; D is unresolved. The V and J ends lost 4 bases and 5 bases respectively, with 9 bases between them. Germline CDR1 and CDR2: ENHRY and SYGVKD. CDR3 length equals 12 residues. CDR3 in DNA: TGTGCCATCAGTGGTGGGGTCGACGAGCAGTACTTC. Protein sequence: CAISGGVDEQYF.

Of note for this clone: The same CDR3 is also encoded by other DNA sequences in this sample. The chain joins TRBV30 to TRBJ1-3; tentatively, D is TRBD1 (5 bases). In germline, CDR1 is GTSNPN, CDR2 SVGIG (reference sequence). Trimming pared 0 bases from V and 0 bases from J, leaving 6 bases between. CDR3 size: 14 residues. The CDR3 sequence is CAWSVGVSGNTIYF. CDR3 in DNA: TGTGCCTGGAGTGTGGGGGTCTCTGGAAACACCATATATTTT. Combining the CDR3 with reference TRBV30 and TRBJ1-3 gives the whole variable domain SQTIHQWPATLVQPVGSPLSLECTVEGTSNPNLYWYRQAAGRGLQLLFYSVGIGQISSEVPQNLSASRPQDRQFILSSKKLLLSDSGFYLCAWSVGVSGNTIYFGEGSWLTVV.

The genes are TRBV9 and TRBJ1-5, with D possibly TRBD1 on 5 matching bases. Trimming left V 4 bases short and J 2 bases short, with 19 bases between. Germline V lookup: CDR1 SGDLS, CDR2 YYNGEE. The CDR3 loop spans 17 amino acids. CDR3 sequence (DNA): TGTGCCAGCAGCCCGTCCGGGGCCCCCGGCCGCAATCAGCCCCAGCATTTT. Translation: CASSPSGAPGRNQPQHF.